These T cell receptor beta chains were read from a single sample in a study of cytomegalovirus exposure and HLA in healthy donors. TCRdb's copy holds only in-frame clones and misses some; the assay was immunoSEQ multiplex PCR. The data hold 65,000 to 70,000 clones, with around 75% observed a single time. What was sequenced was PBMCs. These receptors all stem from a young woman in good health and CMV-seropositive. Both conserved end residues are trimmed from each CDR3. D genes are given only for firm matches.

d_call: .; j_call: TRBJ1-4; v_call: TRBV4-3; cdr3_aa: ASSQDTGSNEKLF
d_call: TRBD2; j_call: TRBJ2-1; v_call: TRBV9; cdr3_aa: ASSQHPTSAHEQF
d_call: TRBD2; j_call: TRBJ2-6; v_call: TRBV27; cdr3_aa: ASSTILAGPSHGANVLT
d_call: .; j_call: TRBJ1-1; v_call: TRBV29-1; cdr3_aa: SVQKGEGTEAF
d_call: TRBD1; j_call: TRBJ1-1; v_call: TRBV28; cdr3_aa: ASSLGGGLLNTEAF
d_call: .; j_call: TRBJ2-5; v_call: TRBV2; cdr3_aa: ASSEPAPRAYQETQY
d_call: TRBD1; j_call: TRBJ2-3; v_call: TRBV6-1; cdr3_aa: ASKGAAHTDTQY
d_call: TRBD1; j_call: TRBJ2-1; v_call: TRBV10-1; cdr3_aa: ASRQQGSSYNEQF
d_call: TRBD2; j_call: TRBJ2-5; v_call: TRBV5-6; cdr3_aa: ASSSVVGLAGNQETQY
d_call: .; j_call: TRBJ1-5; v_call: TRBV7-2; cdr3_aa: ASSLALGGNQPQH
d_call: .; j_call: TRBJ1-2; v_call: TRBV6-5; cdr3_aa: ASSYWGPQEHYGYT
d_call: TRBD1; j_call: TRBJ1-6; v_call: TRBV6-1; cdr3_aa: ASSESWTGGRSPLH
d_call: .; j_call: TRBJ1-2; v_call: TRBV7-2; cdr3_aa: ASSLARDYGYT
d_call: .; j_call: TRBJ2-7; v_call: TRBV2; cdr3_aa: ASSSTEIYEQY
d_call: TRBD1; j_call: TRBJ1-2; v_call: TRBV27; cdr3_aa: ASSLRGQGAVRGYT
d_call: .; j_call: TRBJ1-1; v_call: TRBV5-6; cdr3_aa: ASSLSAGALTEAF
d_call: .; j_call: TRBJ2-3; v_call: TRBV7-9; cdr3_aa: ASSLNGGGDTQY
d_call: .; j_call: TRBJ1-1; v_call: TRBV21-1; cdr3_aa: ASSSKCRGTEAF
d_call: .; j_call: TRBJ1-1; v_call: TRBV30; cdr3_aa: ACSTGHMNTEAF
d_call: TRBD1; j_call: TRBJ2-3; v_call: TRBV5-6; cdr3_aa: ASSGDRGQDTQY
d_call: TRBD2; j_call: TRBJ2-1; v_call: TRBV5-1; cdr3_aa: ASSITSVNNEQF
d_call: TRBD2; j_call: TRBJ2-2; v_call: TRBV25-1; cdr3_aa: ASTRAGGANTGELF
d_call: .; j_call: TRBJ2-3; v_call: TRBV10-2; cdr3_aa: ASSSARGSGTDTQY
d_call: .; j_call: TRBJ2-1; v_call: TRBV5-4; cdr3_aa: ASSTVNNEQF
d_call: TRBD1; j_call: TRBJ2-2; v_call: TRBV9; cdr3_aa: ASSLGQGRTGELF
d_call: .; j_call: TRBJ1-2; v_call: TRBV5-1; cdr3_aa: ASSLESTANYGYT
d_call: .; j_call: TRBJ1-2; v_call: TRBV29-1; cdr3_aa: SVEGAGALHGYT
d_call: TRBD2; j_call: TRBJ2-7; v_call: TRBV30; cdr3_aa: AWRSPSGPRNEQY
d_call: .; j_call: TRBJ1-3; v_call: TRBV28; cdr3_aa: ASSSLGAGNTIY
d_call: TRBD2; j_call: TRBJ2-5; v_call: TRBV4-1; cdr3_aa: ASSQDSWGLAFQETQY
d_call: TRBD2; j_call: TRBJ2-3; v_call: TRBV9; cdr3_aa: ASSVTSGSDTQY
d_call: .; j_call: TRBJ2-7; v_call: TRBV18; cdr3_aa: ASSSTGESSYEQY
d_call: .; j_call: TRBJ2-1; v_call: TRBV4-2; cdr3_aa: ASSPGDSHYNEQF
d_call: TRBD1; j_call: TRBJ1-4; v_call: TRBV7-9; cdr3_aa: ASSLGQGGEKLF
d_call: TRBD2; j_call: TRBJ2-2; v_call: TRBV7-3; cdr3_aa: ASSPSGTRGVLNTGELF
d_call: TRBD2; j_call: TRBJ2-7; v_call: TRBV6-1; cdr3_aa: ASSEYRGLAGVYYEQY